This TCR beta chain was identified in a study of T cells in Graves' hyperthyroidism and ophthalmopathy. J was trimmed by 2 bases and V by 4 bases; bases with no gene match: 10. Germline CDR1 and CDR2: SGHRS and YFSETQ. The CDR3 contains 17 residues. Each ophthalmopathy patient scored at least 3 on the Clinical Activity Score and at least 4 on NOSPECS grade, with duration under 3 months. Diagnostic decisions used clinical symptoms, serum thyroxine and TRAb, thyroid ultrasound and orbital computed tomography. Using around 10 ml of fresh peripheral blood, PBMCs were prepared. This clonotype was seen more than once but under ten times. Its antigen is undetermined. Overall study findings and caveats: Blood samples included most of the expanded thyroid clonotypes exceeding 0.001.

Amplified TCR beta CDR3 regions derived from RNA transcripts. HTBI primers were used for first-round RT-PCR of the TCR CDR3. MiXCR was run by TCRdb on the multiplex PCR reads, yielding one entry per CDR3 protein. The table shows approximately 610,000 distinct CDR3 sequences, with about 15% occurring only once. Sample: blood. The chain employs TRBV5-1 and TRBJ2-2; 8 bases map to TRBD2. The origin of this receptor is a woman aged 40 to 55 with Graves' ophthalmopathy. The CDR3 region is CASSNLAGKLNTGELFF. CDR3 bases: TGCGCCAGCAGCAACTTAGCGGGAAAGCTCAACACCGGGGAGCTGTTTTTT.